Listed below are T cell receptor beta chains from one sample, sequenced in a study of blood T cell repertoires in COVID-19. Profiled with immunoSEQ multiplex PCR; TCRdb holds only in-frame clones, not every one. The profile shows under 300,000 clones, under 90% of them singletons. Input material: PBMCs or T cells enriched from blood (not recorded which). These receptors came from a man aged 18 to 30 who had recovered from COVID-19. Both conserved end residues are part of each CDR3. The order of the fields is clone size, J gene, V gene, D gene, CDR3 protein, CDR3 DNA. D genes are given only for firm matches. The listing skips clone size in some rows; elsewhere it reads once, few, many or a size class.

>-|TRBJ2-7|TRBV5-5|-
CASSLNRQYEQYF
TGTGCCAGCAGCTTGAACAGGCAATACGAGCAGTACTTC
>-|TRBJ2-7|TRBV7-9|TRBD2
CASSPTGGSYEQYF
TGTGCCAGCAGCCCAACGGGGGGCTCCTACGAGCAGTACTTC
>-|TRBJ1-1|TRBV28|-
CASSLGHGSGFDTEAFF
TGTGCCAGCAGTCTCGGACACGGTTCAGGGTTTGACACTGAAGCTTTCTTT
>-|TRBJ1-4|TRBV20-1|-
CSAGDNEKLFF
TGCAGTGCCGGGGATAATGAAAAACTGTTTTTT
>-|TRBJ1-2|TRBV28|-
CASSARVHGYTF
TGTGCCAGCAGTGCCAGGGTACATGGCTACACCTTC
>-|TRBJ2-5|TRBV7-6|-
CASSSRGLGETQYF
TGTGCCAGCAGCTCAAGAGGTCTCGGGGAGACCCAGTACTTC
>-|TRBJ1-6|TRBV13|-
CASSLTGNYNSPLHF
TGTGCCAGCAGCTTAACGGGGAATTATAATTCACCCCTCCACTTT
>once|TRBJ1-5|TRBV6-1|-
CASSEDPVQPQHF
TGTGCCAGCAGTGAAGATCCTGTTCAGCCCCAGCATTTT
>few|TRBJ1-1|TRBV5-1|TRBD1
CASSGPGQGGTEAFF
TGCGCCAGCAGCGGTCCGGGACAGGGGGGCACTGAAGCTTTCTTT
>-|TRBJ1-6|TRBV9|-
CASSSQSSGTQAPLHF
TGTGCCAGCAGCTCTCAAAGCTCCGGGACTCAGGCACCCCTCCACTTT
>-|TRBJ2-7|TRBV18|TRBD1
CASSRDRGSYEQYF
TGTGCCAGCTCACGGGACAGGGGCTCCTACGAGCAGTACTTC
>-|TRBJ1-5|TRBV28|TRBD1
CASSSDRDPQPQHF
TGTGCCAGCAGCTCCGACAGGGACCCTCAGCCCCAGCATTTT
>-|TRBJ1-6|TRBV7-2|TRBD1
CASSLGQGTYNSPLHF
TGTGCCAGCAGCTTAGGACAGGGGACCTATAATTCACCCCTCCACTTT
>-|TRBJ2-7|TRBV7-9|-
CASTQTGRSYEQYF
TGTGCCAGCACCCAGACAGGGAGGTCCTACGAGCAGTACTTC
>-|TRBJ2-7|TRBV19|-
CASSIVWGPEVFEQYF
TGTGCCAGTAGTATAGTATGGGGTCCGGAGGTCTTCGAGCAGTACTTC
>-|TRBJ1-2|TRBV7-9|-
CASSLGRDSQVNYGYTF
TGTGCCAGCAGCTTAGGCCGGGACTCGCAAGTTAACTATGGCTACACCTTC
>-|TRBJ2-7|TRBV27|TRBD2
CASSLYPTGGSGEQYF
TGTGCCAGCAGTTTATACCCAACGGGGGGGTCGGGCGAGCAGTACTTC
>-|TRBJ1-4|TRBV6-5|TRBD1
CASSYGGQAFEKLFF
TGTGCCAGCAGTTATGGGGGACAGGCGTTTGAAAAACTGTTTTTT
>-|TRBJ2-7|TRBV5-1|TRBD1
CASSTRDRDFEQYF
TGCGCCAGCAGCACCCGGGACAGGGATTTCGAGCAGTACTTC
>-|TRBJ1-2|TRBV10-2|TRBD1
CASIRDRGPSNYGYTF
TGCGCCAGCATCCGGGACAGGGGACCTTCTAACTATGGCTACACCTTC
>few|TRBJ2-7|TRBV28|TRBD1
CASRSTGQGSYEQYF
TGTGCCAGCAGATCGACGGGACAGGGATCCTACGAGCAGTACTTC
>-|TRBJ2-1|TRBV5-1|-
CASSFTQSSYNEQFF
TGCGCCAGCAGCTTCACACAGAGCTCCTACAATGAGCAGTTCTTC
>-|TRBJ2-5|TRBV6-5|-
CASIRGAGETQYF
TGTGCCAGCATCCGCGGGGCGGGAGAGACCCAGTACTTC
>-|TRBJ1-6|TRBV27|TRBD1
CASSLGYRGSSYNSPLHF
TGTGCCAGCAGTTTAGGATACAGGGGCAGCTCCTATAATTCACCCCTCCACTTT
>few|TRBJ2-3|TRBV4-1|-
CASSQAGSTDTQYF
TGCGCCAGCAGCCAAGCGGGGAGCACAGATACGCAGTATTTT
>-|TRBJ1-2|TRBV6-1|-
CASSESLGLGRRGYTF
TGTGCCAGCAGTGAAAGTTTGGGCTTGGGGCGTCGCGGCTACACCTTC